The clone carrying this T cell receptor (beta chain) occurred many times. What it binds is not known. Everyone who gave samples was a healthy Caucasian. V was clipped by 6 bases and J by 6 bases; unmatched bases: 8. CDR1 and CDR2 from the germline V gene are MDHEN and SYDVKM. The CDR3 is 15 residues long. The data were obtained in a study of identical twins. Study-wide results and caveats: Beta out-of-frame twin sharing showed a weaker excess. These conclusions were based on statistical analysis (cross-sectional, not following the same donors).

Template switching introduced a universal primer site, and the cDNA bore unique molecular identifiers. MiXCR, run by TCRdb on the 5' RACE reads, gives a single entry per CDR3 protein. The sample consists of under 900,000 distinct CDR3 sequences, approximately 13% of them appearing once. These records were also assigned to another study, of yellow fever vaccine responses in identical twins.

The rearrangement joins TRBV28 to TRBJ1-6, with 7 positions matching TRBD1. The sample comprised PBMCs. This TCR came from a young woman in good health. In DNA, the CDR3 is TGTGCCAGCAGCTCCGGATCAGGGGGTAATTCACCCCTCCACTTT. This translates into CASSSGSGGNSPLHF.